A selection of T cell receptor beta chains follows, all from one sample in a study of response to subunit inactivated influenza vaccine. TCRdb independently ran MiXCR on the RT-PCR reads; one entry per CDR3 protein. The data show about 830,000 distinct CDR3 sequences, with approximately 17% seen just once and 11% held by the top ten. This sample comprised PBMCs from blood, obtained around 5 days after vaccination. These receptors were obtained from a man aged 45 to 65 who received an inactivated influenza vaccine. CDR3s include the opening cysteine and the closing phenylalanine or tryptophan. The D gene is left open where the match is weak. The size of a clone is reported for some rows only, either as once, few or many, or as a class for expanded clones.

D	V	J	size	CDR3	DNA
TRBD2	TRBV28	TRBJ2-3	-	CASSLRSGRGADTQYF	TGTGCCAGCAGTTTACGAAGCGGGAGGGGGGCAGATACGCAGTATTTT
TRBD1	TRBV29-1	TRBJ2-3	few	CSVVTGTGSTDTQYF	TGCAGCGTTGTCACCGGGACAGGGAGCACAGATACGCAGTATTTT
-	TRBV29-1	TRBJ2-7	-	CSPYYEQYF	TGCAGCCCTTACTACGAGCAGTACTTC
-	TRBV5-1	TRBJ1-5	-	CASSLVPGVSNQPQHF	TGCGCCAGCAGCTTGGTCCCGGGGGTTAGCAATCAGCCCCAGCATTTT
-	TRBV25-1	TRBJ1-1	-	CASSAWGANTEAFF	TGTGCCAGCAGTGCTTGGGGAGCGAACACTGAAGCTTTCTTT
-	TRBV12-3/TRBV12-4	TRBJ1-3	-	CASSAGQLSSGNTIYF	TGTGCCAGCAGTGCCGGACAACTGAGCTCTGGAAACACCATATATTTT
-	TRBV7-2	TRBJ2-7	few	CASSEGPLLEQYF	TGTGCCAGCAGCGAGGGGCCCCTCCTCGAGCAGTACTTC
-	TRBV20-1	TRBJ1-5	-	CSAKQGESQPQHF	TGCAGTGCTAAGCAGGGCGAATCCCAGCCCCAGCATTTT
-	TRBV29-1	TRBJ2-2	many	CSVEDRAGLRTGELFF	TGCAGCGTTGAAGATCGTGCAGGGTTGAGGACCGGGGAGCTGTTTTTT
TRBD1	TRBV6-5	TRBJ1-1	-	CASSYSATGGRGEAFF	TGTGCCAGCAGTTACTCGGCGACAGGGGGAAGGGGTGAAGCTTTCTTT
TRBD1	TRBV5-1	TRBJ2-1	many	CASSPDRPSYNEQFF	TGCGCCAGCAGCCCGGACAGGCCTTCCTACAATGAGCAGTTCTTC
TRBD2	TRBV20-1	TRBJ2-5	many	CSGTTIAGGETQYF	TGCAGTGGAACGACGATAGCGGGAGGAGAGACCCAGTACTTC
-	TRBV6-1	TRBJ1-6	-	CASSETIGPLHF	TGTGCCAGCAGTGAAACGATCGGGCCCCTCCACTTT
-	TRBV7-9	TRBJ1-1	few	CASSLEEGRNTEAFF	TGTGCCAGCAGCTTAGAGGAGGGCCGAAACACTGAAGCTTTCTTT
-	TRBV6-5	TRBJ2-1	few	CASSYAGGLREQFF	TGTGCCAGCAGTTATGCGGGTGGACTACGAGAGCAGTTCTTC
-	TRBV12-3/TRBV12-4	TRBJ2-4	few	CASSSLGGIQYF	TGTGCCAGCAGTTCATTGGGGGGCATTCAGTACTTC
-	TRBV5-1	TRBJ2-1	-	CASSPVPAYNEQFF	TGCGCCAGCAGCCCAGTACCAGCCTACAATGAGCAGTTCTTC
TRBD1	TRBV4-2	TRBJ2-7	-	CASSGRTGGYLEQYF	TGTGCCAGCAGCGGACGGACAGGGGGCTATCTCGAGCAGTACTTC
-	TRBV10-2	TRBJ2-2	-	CASSPGFSNTGELFF	TGCGCCAGCAGCCCCGGCTTTTCGAACACCGGGGAGCTGTTTTTT
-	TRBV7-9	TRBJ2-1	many	CASSLDLNEQFF	TGTGCCAGCAGCTTAGACCTGAATGAGCAGTTCTTC
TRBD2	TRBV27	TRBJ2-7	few	CASSLRTSGNGGVYEQYF	TGTGCCAGCAGTCTACGGACTAGCGGTAATGGCGGTGTCTACGAGCAGTACTTC
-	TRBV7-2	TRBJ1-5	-	CASSLYINQPQHF	TGTGCCAGCAGCTTATATATCAATCAGCCCCAGCATTTT
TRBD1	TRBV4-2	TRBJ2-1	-	CASSQEGTASYNEQFF	TGTGCCAGCAGCCAAGAGGGGACAGCTTCCTACAATGAGCAGTTCTTC
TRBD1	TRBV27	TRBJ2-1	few	CASRKGTGFYNEQFF	TGTGCCAGCAGAAAGGGGACAGGGTTCTACAATGAGCAGTTCTTC
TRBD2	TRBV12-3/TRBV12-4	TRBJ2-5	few	CASSGTSGSKGTQYF	TGTGCCAGCAGTGGGACTAGCGGGAGTAAGGGGACCCAGTACTTC
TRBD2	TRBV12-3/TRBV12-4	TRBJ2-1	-	CASSPSLGTSGGDEQFF	TGTGCCAGCAGTCCATCACTCGGGACTAGCGGGGGGGATGAGCAGTTCTTC
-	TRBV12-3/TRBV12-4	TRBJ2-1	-	CASSFVGGEQFF	TGTGCCAGCAGTTTCGTAGGGGGTGAGCAGTTCTTC
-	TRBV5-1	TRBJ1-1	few	CASSAGGGPNTEAFF	TGCGCCAGCAGCGCGGGGGGGGGCCCGAACACTGAAGCTTTCTTT
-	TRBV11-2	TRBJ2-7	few	CASSLEILGVHEQYF	TGTGCCAGCAGCTTAGAGATTTTGGGAGTCCACGAGCAGTACTTC
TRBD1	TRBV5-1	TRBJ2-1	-	CASSLRTGGVDEQFF	TGCGCCAGCAGCCTCCGGACAGGGGGCGTGGATGAGCAGTTCTTC
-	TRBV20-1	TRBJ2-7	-	CSAPVWRSSYEQYF	TGCAGTGCCCCCGTGTGGCGGAGCTCCTACGAGCAGTACTTC
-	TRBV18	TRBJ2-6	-	CASSPTGSRADGANVLTF	TGTGCCAGCTCACCCACCGGATCACGTGCAGACGGGGCCAACGTCCTGACTTTC
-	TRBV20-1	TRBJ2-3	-	CSARGEGPTDTQYF	TGCAGTGCTAGAGGGGAAGGCCCCACAGATACGCAGTATTTT
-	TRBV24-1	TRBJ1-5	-	CATSDLRLVDQPQHF	TGTGCCACCAGTGATTTGCGCTTAGTTGATCAGCCCCAGCATTTT
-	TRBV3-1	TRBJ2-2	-	CASSQVVKGANMNTGELFF	TGTGCCAGCAGCCAAGTGGTAAAGGGAGCCAATATGAACACCGGGGAGCTGTTTTTT
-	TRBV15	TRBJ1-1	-	CATSGAYTEAFF	TGTGCCACCAGCGGGGCGTACACTGAAGCTTTCTTT
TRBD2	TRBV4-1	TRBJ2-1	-	CASSAHPGLRRPVSYNEQFF	TGCGCCAGCAGCGCCCACCCGGGACTACGACGACCTGTCTCCTACAATGAGCAGTTCTTC
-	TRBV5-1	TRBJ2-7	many	CASSLRGAQNEQYF	TGCGCCAGCAGCTTGCGGGGGGCGCAAAACGAGCAGTACTTC
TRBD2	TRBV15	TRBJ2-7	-	CATSSPHGGTSYEQYF	TGTGCCACCAGCAGCCCCCACGGGGGGACGTCCTACGAGCAGTACTTC